The clone carrying this T cell receptor (beta chain) appeared a single time. V gave up 0 bases and J gave up 7 bases; unmatched junction bases: 7. The CDR3 has 16 residues. Per the germline V gene, CDR1 is WNHNN and CDR2 is SYGVQD (reference sequence). The sample belongs to a study of shared clonotypes between healthy human individuals. Deep-level assay runs were performed. The assay was immunoSEQ multiplex PCR, and TCRdb's table has in-frame clones only and misses some. The sample holds some 2.3 million clones, more than 80% seen once. Sequencing was carried out using naive CD4+ T cells from PBMCs. Subset: CD45RA+ positively selected. The V call is TRBV10-1, the J call TRBJ2-7; 12 positions agree with TRBD2. This TCR was sampled from a man between 18 and 35 years old in good health. Some clones in this sample may be carry-over from other donors' samples. CDR3 region: CASSESRTSGTSEQYF. CDR3 nucleotides: TGCGCCAGCAGTGAGTCGAGGACTAGCGGGACCTCAGAGCAGTACTTC.